A single sample is the source of the 12 T cell receptor beta chains below, sequenced in a study of blood T cell repertoires in COVID-19. Clones were sequenced by immunoSEQ multiplex PCR, and TCRdb holds only the in-frame ones, with some missing. The repertoire holds 120,000 to 150,000 clones, with around 84% as singletons. The sample comprised peripheral blood. All receptors derive from a man aged 55-75 years with active or convalescent COVID-19.

The chain joins TRBV6-4 to TRBJ1-2, with D uncertain. Germline lookup yields CDR1 MRHNA and CDR2 SNTAGT. The CDR3 contains 13 residues. Trimming removed 6 bases at V and 1 base at J, with 9 bases between. CDR3 DNA: TGTGCCAGCAGGCCCGGGGTTAACTATGGCTACACCTTC. Translated, it gives CASRPGVNYGYTF.

V usage is TRBV28 and J usage is TRBJ1-2; 7 bases line up with TRBD1. The CDR3 extends over 11 amino acids. Per the germline V gene, CDR1 is MDHEN and CDR2 is SYDVKM. Losses at the gene ends were 7 bases for V and 7 bases for J; bases not matched to a gene: 3. DNA for the CDR3: TGTGCCAGCACTACAGGGGCTGGCTACACCTTC. This encodes CASTTGAGYTF.

Here the CDR3 DNA reads TGCGCCAGCAGCTTGGGGTGGGACTCCAGCTTGGAGCAGTACTTC. Amino acid sequence: CASSLGWDSSLEQYF. This chain joins TRBV5-1 and TRBJ2-7, with TRBD2 as a possible D gene (6 bases). Trimming removed 0 bases from V and 7 bases from J, with 17 bases in between. The germline V gene encodes CDR1 SGHRS and CDR2 YFSETQ. The length of the CDR3 is 15 residues.

This clone was observed a few times. The CDR3 nucleotides are TGTGCCAGCAGTGTAGCGGGATACAATGAGCAGTTCTTC. This translates into CASSVAGYNEQFF. The V call is TRBV7-9, the J call TRBJ2-1, with TRBD2 identical over 8 bases. The length of the CDR3 is 13 residues. V dropped 6 bases and J dropped 4; count of bases not matched to a gene: 2. Germline V lookup: CDR1 SEHNR, CDR2 FQNEAQ (reference sequence). Based on the CDR3 plus reference TRBV7-9 and TRBJ2-1, the full variable domain is DTGVSQNPRHKITKRGQNVTFRCDPISEHNRLYWYRQTLGQGPEFLTYFQNEAQLEKSRLLSDRFSAERPKGSFSTLEIQRTEQGDSAMYLCASSVAGYNEQFFGPGTRLTVL.

V is TRBV7-6 and J is TRBJ2-5; D might be TRBD2 (6 bases). The V gene's germline CDR1 is SGHVS and CDR2 FNYEAQ. This CDR3 region has 16 residues. Trimming removed 4 bases at V and 4 bases at J, with 19 bases between. This chain's CDR3 is CASSSEGRGARETQYF. The CDR3 nucleotides read TGTGCCAGCAGCTCGGAGGGGCGGGGAGCCAGAGAGACCCAGTACTTC.

The chain joins TRBV10-2 to TRBJ2-2, with 14 bases fitting TRBD2. The CDR3 has 16 residues. The ends lost 11 bases at V and 4 bases at J; junction bases unmatched: 9. Germline values: CDR1 WSHSY, CDR2 SAAADI. The CDR3 reads CAAGTSGRMGTGELFF. CDR3 nucleotides: TGCGCCGCAGGGACTAGCGGGAGAATGGGCACCGGGGAGCTGTTTTTT.

This chain connects TRBV7-9 to TRBJ2-1; 13 nucleotides align to TRBD2. Germline loops: CDR1 SEHNR, CDR2 FQNEAQ (reference sequence). The junction had 4 bases not matched to a gene; V was cut back by 5 bases and J by 6 bases. The CDR3 is 15 amino acids. The CDR3 is CASSTGLAGTNEQFF. The CDR3 region has the DNA TGTGCCAGCAGCACGGGACTAGCGGGAACCAATGAGCAGTTCTTC.

This sequence joins TRBV11-2 and TRBJ2-2; 8 bases match TRBD2. The CDR3 is made up of 17 amino acids. The trim removed 7 bases at V and 4 bases at J, leaving 14 bases unmatched. Germline CDR1 reads SGHAT; CDR2 reads FQNNGV. CDR3 sequence reads: CASTLTGGGPFTGELFF. The CDR3 coding sequence is TGTGCCAGCACCCTCACCGGGGGGGGGCCCTTCACCGGGGAGCTGTTTTTT.

The V call is TRBV28, the J call TRBJ1-6; D is ambiguous. V was cut by 6 bases and J by 8 bases, with 17 bases left in between. The germline V gene has CDR1 MDHEN and CDR2 SYDVKM. This CDR3 has 15 amino acids. CDR3 nucleotides: TGTGCCAGCAGAATACCACAGTCGGCTCATTCACCCCTCCACTTT. Amino acids: CASRIPQSAHSPLHF.

The V and J genes are TRBV3-1 (or the pseudogene TRBV3-2) and TRBJ2-3; the match to TRBD2 covers 8 bases. V shed 0 bases, J shed 2 bases, and the junction held 4 bases outside the gene matches. CDR3 length: 16 residues. Per the germline V gene, CDR1 is LGHDT and CDR2 is YNNKEL (reference sequence). The CDR3 spells CASSQEHSGTTDTQYF. CDR3 DNA sequence: TGTGCCAGCAGCCAAGAGCATAGCGGGACCACAGATACGCAGTATTTT.

The gene calls are TRBV19 and TRBJ2-3, with TRBD2 matching 9 bases. Germline V CDR1 and CDR2: LNHDA, SQIVND (reference sequence). The CDR3 runs to 16 residues. J was trimmed by 5 bases and V by 7 bases; bases with no gene match: 13. CDR3 region: CASNPAWREGKDTQYF. CDR3 coding DNA: TGTGCCAGTAATCCCGCTTGGCGGGAGGGGAAAGATACGCAGTATTTT. The full variable domain, its missing parts supplied by reference TRBV19 and TRBJ2-3, is DGGITQSPKYLFRKEGQNVTLSCEQNLNHDAMYWYRQDPGQGLRLIYYSQIVNDFQKGDIAEGYSVSREKKESFPLTVTSAQKNPTAFYLCASNPAWREGKDTQYFGPGTRLTVL.

This chain links TRBV3-1 (or the pseudogene TRBV3-2) with TRBJ2-1; 11 bases match TRBD2. This CDR3 contains 16 residues. J was trimmed by 9 bases and V by 1 base; bases with no gene match: 8. Per the germline V gene, CDR1 is LGHDT and CDR2 is YNNKEL (reference sequence). CDR3 in amino acids: CASSQVLAGGPGEQFF. In nucleotides, the CDR3 is TGTGCCAGCAGCCAAGTTTTAGCGGGAGGGCCGGGTGAGCAGTTCTTC.